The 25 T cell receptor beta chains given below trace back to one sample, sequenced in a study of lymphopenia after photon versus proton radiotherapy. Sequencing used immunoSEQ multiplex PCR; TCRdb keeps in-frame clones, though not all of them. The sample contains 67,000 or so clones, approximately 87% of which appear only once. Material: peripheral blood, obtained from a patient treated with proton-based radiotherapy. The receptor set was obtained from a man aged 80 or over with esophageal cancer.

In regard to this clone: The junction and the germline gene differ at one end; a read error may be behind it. The CDR3 DNA reads as TGTGCCAGCAGTGATATCCTTCTTAACTATGGCTGCACCTTC. Translated, it gives CASSDILLNYGCTF. The J gene is TRBJ1-2, the V gene TRBV6-1; D is uncertain. The germline V gene has CDR1 MNHNS and CDR2 SASEGT. The CDR3 extends over 14 amino acids.

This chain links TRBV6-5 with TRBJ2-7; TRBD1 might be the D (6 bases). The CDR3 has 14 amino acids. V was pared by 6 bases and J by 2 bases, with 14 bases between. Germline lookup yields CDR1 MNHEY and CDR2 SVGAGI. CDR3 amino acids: CASSAGTKTYEQYF. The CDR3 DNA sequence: TGTGCCAGCAGCGCCGGGACAAAGACCTACGAGCAGTACTTC.

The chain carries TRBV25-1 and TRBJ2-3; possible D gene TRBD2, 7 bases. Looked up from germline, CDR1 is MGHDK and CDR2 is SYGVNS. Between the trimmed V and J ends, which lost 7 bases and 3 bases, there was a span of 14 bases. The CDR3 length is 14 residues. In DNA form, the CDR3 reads TGTGCCAGCAAGTGGGGGGGCCCGACAGATACGCAGTATTTT. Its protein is CASKWGGPTDTQYF. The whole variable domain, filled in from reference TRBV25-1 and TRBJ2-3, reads EADIYQTPRYLVIGTGKKITLECSQTMGHDKMYWYQQDPGMELHLIHYSYGVNSTEKGDLSSESTVSRIRTEHFPLTLESARPSHTSQYLCASKWGGPTDTQYFGPGTRLTVL.

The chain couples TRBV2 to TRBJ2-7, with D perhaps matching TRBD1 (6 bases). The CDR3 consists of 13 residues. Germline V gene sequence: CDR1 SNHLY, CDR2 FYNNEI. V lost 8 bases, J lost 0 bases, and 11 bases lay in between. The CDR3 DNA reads TGTGCCAGCGTCAGGGGCCTCTCCTACGAGCAGTACTTC. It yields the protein CASVRGLSYEQYF.

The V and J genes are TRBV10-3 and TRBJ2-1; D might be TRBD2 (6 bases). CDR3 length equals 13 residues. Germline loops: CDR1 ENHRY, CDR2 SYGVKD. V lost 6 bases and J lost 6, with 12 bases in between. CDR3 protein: CAIRTGAFNEQFF. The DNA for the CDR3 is TGTGCCATCAGGACGGGAGCCTTCAATGAGCAGTTCTTC.

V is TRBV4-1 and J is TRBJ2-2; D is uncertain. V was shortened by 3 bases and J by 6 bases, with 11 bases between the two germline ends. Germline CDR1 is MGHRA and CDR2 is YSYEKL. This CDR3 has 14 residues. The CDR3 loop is CASSHLRRAGELFF. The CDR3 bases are TGCGCCAGCAGCCACCTCAGACGGGCCGGGGAGCTGTTTTTT.

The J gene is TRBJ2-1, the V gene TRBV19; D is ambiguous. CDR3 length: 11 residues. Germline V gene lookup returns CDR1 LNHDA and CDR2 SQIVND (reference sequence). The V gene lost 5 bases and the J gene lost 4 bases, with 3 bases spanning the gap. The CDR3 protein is CASSFYNEQFF. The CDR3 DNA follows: TGTGCCAGTAGTTTTTACAATGAGCAGTTCTTC.

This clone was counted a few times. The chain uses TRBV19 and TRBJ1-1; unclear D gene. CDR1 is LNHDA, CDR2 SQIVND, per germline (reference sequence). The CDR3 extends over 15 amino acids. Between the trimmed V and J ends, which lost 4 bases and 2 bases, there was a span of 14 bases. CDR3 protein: CASSKGSVRNTEAFF. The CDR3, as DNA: TGTGCCAGTAGTAAGGGTTCGGTCAGAAACACTGAAGCTTTCTTT.

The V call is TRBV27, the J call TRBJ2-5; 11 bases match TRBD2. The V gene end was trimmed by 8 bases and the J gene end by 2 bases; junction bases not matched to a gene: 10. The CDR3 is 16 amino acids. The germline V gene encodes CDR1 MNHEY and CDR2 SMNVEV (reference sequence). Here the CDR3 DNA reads TGTGCCAGCTCAAAAAGGGGGACTAGCGGTCAAGAGACCCAGTACTTC. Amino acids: CASSKRGTSGQETQYF.

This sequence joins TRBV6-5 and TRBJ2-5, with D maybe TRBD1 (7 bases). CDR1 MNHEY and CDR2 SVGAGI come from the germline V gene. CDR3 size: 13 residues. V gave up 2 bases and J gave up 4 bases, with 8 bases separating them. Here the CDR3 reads CASSYQGGETQYF. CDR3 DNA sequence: TGTGCCAGCAGTTACCAGGGGGGAGAGACCCAGTACTTC.

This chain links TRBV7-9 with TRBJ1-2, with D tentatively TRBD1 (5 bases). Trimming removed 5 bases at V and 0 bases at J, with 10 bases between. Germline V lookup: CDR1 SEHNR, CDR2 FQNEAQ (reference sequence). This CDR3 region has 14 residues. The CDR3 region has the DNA TGTGCCAGCAGCCTTGGGGGGGCTAACTATGGCTACACCTTC. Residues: CASSLGGANYGYTF.

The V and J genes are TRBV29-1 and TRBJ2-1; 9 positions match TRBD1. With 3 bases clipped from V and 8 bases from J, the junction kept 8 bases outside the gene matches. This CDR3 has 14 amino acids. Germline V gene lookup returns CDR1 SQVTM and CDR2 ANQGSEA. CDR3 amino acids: CSVDPGTGRDEQFF. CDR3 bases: TGCAGCGTTGATCCCGGGACAGGGAGGGATGAGCAGTTCTTC.

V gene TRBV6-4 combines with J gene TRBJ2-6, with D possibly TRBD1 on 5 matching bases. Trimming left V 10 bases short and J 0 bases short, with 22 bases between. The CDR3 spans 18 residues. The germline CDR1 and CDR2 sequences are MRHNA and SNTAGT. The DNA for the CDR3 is TGTGCCAACCTCCCCCCGACAGCTAAGATCTCTGGGGCCAACGTCCTGACTTTC. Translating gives CANLPPTAKISGANVLTF.

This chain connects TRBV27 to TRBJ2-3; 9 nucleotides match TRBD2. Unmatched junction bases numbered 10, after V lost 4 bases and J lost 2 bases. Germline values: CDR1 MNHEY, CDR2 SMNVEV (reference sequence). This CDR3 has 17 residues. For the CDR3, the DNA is TGTGCCAGCAGTTCCAAAGGTAGCGGGGGCATCACAGATACGCAGTATTTT. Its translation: CASSSKGSGGITDTQYF.

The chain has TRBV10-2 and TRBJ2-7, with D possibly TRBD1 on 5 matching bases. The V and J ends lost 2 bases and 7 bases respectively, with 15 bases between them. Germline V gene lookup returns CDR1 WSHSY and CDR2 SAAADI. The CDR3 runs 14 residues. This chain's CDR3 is CASSETNRFLEQYF. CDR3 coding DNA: TGCGCCAGCAGTGAGACAAACAGGTTTTTAGAGCAGTACTTC.

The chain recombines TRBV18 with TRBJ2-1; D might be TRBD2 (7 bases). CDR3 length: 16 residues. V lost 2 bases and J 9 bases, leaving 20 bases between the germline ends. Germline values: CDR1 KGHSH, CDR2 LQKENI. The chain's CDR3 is CASSPESRGGQAEQFF. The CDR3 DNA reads TGTGCCAGCTCACCAGAATCGAGGGGGGGCCAGGCTGAGCAGTTCTTC.

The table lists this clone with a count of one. The CDR3 nucleotides read TGTGCCAGCAGCTTTGGTCCCGAAGGGAACACTGAAGCTTTCTTT. Its protein product is CASSFGPEGNTEAFF. The chain joins TRBV7-2 to TRBJ1-1; D is unclear. The CDR3 sequence is 15 residues long. Germline values: CDR1 SGHTA, CDR2 FQGNSA. V was trimmed by 3 bases and J by 1 base, leaving 12 bases between them.

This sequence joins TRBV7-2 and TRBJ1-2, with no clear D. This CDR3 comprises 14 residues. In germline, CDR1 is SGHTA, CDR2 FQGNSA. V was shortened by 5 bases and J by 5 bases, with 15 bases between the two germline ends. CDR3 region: CASSPDGNFYGYTF. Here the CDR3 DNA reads TGTGCCAGCAGCCCGGACGGGAATTTTTATGGCTACACCTTC.

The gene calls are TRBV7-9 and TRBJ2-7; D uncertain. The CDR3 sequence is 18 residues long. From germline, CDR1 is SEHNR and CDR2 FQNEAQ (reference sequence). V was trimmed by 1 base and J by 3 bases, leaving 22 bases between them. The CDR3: CASSLGLSIRPRDYEQYF. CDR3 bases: TGTGCCAGCAGCTTAGGTCTCTCTATCCGACCCAGAGACTACGAGCAGTACTTC.

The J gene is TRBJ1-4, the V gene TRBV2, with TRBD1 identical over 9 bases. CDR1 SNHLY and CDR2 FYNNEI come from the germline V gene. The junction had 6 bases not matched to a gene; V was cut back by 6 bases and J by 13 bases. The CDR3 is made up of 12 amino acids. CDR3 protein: CASRGTGSILFF. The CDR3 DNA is TGTGCCAGCAGGGGGACAGGGTCTATACTGTTTTTT.

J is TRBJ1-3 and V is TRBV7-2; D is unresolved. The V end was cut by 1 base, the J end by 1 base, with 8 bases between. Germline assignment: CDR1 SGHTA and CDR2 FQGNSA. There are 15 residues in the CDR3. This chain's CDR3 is CASSLGQASGNTIYF. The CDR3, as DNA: TGTGCCAGCAGCTTAGGTCAGGCATCTGGAAACACCATATATTTT. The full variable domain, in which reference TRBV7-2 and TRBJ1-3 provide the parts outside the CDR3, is GAGVSQSPSNKVTEKGKDVELRCDPISGHTALYWYRQSLGQGLEFLIYFQGNSAPDKSGLPSDRFSAERTGGSVSTLTIQRTQQEDSAVYLCASSLGQASGNTIYFGEGSWLTVV.

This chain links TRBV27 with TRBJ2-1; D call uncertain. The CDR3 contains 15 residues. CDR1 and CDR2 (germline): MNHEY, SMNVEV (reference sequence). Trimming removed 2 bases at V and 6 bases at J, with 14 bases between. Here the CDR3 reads CASSLRALNSNEQFF. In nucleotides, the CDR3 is TGTGCCAGCAGTTTAAGGGCGCTAAATTCCAATGAGCAGTTCTTC.

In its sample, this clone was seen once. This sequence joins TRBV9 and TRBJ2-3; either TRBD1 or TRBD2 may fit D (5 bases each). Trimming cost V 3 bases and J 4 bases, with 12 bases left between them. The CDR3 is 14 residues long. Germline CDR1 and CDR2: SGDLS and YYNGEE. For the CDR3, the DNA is TGTGCCAGCAGCGGCTCAGGGAGCGCAGATACGCAGTATTTT. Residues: CASSGSGSADTQYF.

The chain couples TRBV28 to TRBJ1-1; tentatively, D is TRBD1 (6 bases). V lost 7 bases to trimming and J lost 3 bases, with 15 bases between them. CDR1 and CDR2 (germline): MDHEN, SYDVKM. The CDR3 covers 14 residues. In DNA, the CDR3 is TGTGCCAGCATCCTGGGGGGGCGGGACACTGAAGCTTTCTTT. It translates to CASILGGRDTEAFF.

The DNA for the CDR3 is TGTGCCAGCAGTTACCAGGGCAGGGCGACCAAAAACATTCAGTACTTC. Encoded protein: CASSYQGRATKNIQYF. The rearrangement links TRBV6-6 to TRBJ2-4; D perhaps matches TRBD1 (5 bases). The germline V and J ends were trimmed by 2 bases and 2 bases, with 13 bases remaining between them. This CDR3 has 16 amino acids. Germline lookup yields CDR1 MNHNY and CDR2 SVGAGI (reference sequence).